Each of the 16 T cell receptor beta chains below was sequenced from the same sample in a study of identical twins. TCRdb reprocessed the 5' RACE reads via MiXCR and lists one record per CDR3 protein. The table records about 250,000 distinct CDR3 sequences, around 7.6% of them present only once. This same sample was also part of a study on yellow fever vaccine responses in identical twins.

Source material: CD8+ T cells sorted from blood. The receptors here all came from a woman aged 18-29 years in good health.

This rearrangement joins TRBV13 to TRBJ2-2; D unresolved. This CDR3 contains 14 residues. Germline V gene sequence: CDR1 PRHDT, CDR2 FYEKMQ (reference sequence). Trimming cost V 1 base and J 4 bases, with 7 bases left between them. The CDR3, as DNA: TGTGCCAGCAGCTTAGAAGGTTTCACCGGGGAGCTGTTTTTT. Its protein product is CASSLEGFTGELFF.

This clonotype was found many times. The genes are TRBV7-9 and TRBJ2-1, with unresolved D. Germline V CDR1 and CDR2: SEHNR, FQNEAQ (reference sequence). The germline V and J ends were trimmed by 8 bases and 5 bases, with 7 bases remaining between them. The CDR3 covers 11 residues. The CDR3: CASSSNNEQFF. As DNA, the CDR3 is TGTGCCAGCTCCTCGAACAATGAGCAGTTCTTC.

This clonotype was counted many times. V and J are TRBV7-8 and TRBJ1-2; 8 bases align to TRBD1. Germline CDR1 reads SGHVS; CDR2 reads FQNEAQ. The CDR3 spans 14 residues. Losses at the gene ends were 5 bases for V and 7 bases for J; bases not matched to a gene: 9. The CDR3 sequence is CASSPDRGWAGYTF. Written as DNA, the CDR3 is TGTGCCAGCAGCCCAGACAGGGGATGGGCTGGCTACACCTTC.

This clonotype was counted many times. V gene TRBV29-1 combines with J gene TRBJ2-2; D is uncertain. Germline CDR1 SQVTM, CDR2 ANQGSEA. The CDR3 totals 12 residues. Trimming took off 5 bases at V and 1 base at J, with 5 bases between the two ends. The CDR3 DNA sequence: TGCAGCGTTCTTGGGAACACCGGGGAGCTGTTTTTT. Translation: CSVLGNTGELFF.

This chain connects TRBV28 to TRBJ2-7; TRBD1 matches 10 bases. The CDR3 totals 15 residues. CDR1 and CDR2 (germline): MDHEN, SYDVKM. The junction had 6 bases not matched to a gene; V was cut back by 4 bases and J by 3 bases. DNA of the CDR3: TGTGCCAGCAGTTCCCGGGGGACAGGGGACTACGAGCAGTACTTC. This codes for CASSSRGTGDYEQYF.

V gene TRBV27 combines with J gene TRBJ1-6, with D maybe TRBD1 (5 bases). The CDR3 spans 13 residues. The germline V gene encodes CDR1 MNHEY and CDR2 SMNVEV (reference sequence). V was shortened by 8 bases and J by 9 bases, with 14 bases between the two germline ends. The CDR3 sequence: CASGRDSLSPLHF. The CDR3 DNA is TGTGCCAGCGGCCGGGACTCCCTTTCACCCCTCCACTTT.

This clonotype has ten or more counts. This chain links TRBV18 with TRBJ2-2, with no clear D. The CDR3 spans 15 residues. The V end lost 0 bases, the J end lost 0 bases, and 5 bases lay between the germline ends. CDR1 is KGHSH and CDR2 is LQKENI in the germline V gene. CDR3 sequence reads: CASSPPSANTGELFF. The CDR3 DNA sequence: TGTGCCAGCTCACCACCTTCCGCGAACACCGGGGAGCTGTTTTTT.

This chain connects TRBV3-1 to TRBJ1-5, with D possibly TRBD1 on 5 matching bases. The CDR3 is 14 residues long. Trimming took off 4 bases at V and 3 bases at J, with 10 bases between the two ends. Germline V CDR1 and CDR2: LGHDT, YNNKEL (reference sequence). The CDR3 reads CASSPQGPNQPQHF. The CDR3 bases are TGTGCCAGCAGCCCGCAGGGACCCAATCAGCCCCAGCATTTT.

A few counts support this clonotype. This chain uses TRBV7-6 with TRBJ2-1; weak D call: TRBD1 (5 bases). Per germline, CDR1 SGHVS and CDR2 FNYEAQ. The V end lost 2 bases, the J end lost 1 base, and 15 bases lay between the germline ends. The CDR3 totals 17 residues. The CDR3 region has the DNA TGTGCCAGCAGCTTAAGTTGGCGGACATTATCCTACAATGAGCAGTTCTTC. This sequence encodes CASSLSWRTLSYNEQFF.

This clonotype turned up a few times. The V call is TRBV10-3, the J call TRBJ2-5; 13 nucleotides match TRBD2. The length of the CDR3 is 15 residues. With 3 bases clipped from V and 4 bases from J, the junction kept 2 bases outside the gene matches. The germline V gene encodes CDR1 ENHRY and CDR2 SYGVKD. The CDR3 region is CAISELAGGPETQYF. The CDR3 nucleotides are TGTGCCATCAGTGAACTAGCGGGAGGGCCAGAGACCCAGTACTTC.

This chain uses TRBV14 with TRBJ2-7, with TRBD1 matching over 10 bases. CDR3 length equals 16 residues. V lost 1 base and J lost 4; bases outside the gene matches: 7. Germline CDR1 reads SGHDN; CDR2 reads FVKESK. The CDR3 nucleotides are TGTGCCAGCAGCCAAGTCCCAGACAGGGGGCTATACGAGCAGTACTTC. This translates into CASSQVPDRGLYEQYF.

The table lists this clonotype with a few counts. The V gene is TRBV28, the J gene TRBJ2-3; TRBD1 agrees at 10 bases. Germline CDR1 MDHEN, CDR2 SYDVKM. This CDR3 is 17 amino acids long. Trimming removed 4 bases from V and 2 bases from J; junction bases left unmatched: 9. DNA for the CDR3: TGTGCCAGCAGTTCCCTGGGACAGGGGCTGGACACAGATACGCAGTATTTT. Translated: CASSSLGQGLDTDTQYF.

The V gene is TRBV12-3 or TRBV12-4, the J gene TRBJ2-7; 8 bases are shared with TRBD2. V lost 5 bases to trimming and J lost 4 bases; unmatched junction nucleotides: 7. The CDR3 sequence is 14 residues long. The CDR3 DNA reads as TGTGCCAGCAGTATCGGGTCTAGCGGGTACGAGCAGTACTTC. This translates into CASSIGSSGYEQYF.

This clonotype was seen a few times. The chain has TRBV15 and TRBJ2-5; D might be TRBD1 (7 bases). The germline V gene encodes CDR1 LNHNV and CDR2 YYDKDF (reference sequence). This CDR3 is 17 amino acids long. Between the trimmed V and J ends, which lost 0 bases and 1 base, there was a span of 15 bases. The CDR3 sequence: CATSRDRGGDSQETQYF. CDR3 in DNA: TGTGCCACCAGCAGAGATCGTGGCGGGGACAGCCAAGAGACCCAGTACTTC.

This chain uses TRBV27 with TRBJ2-7; a possible D gene is TRBD2 (7 bases). This CDR3 contains 15 residues. Trimming cost V 6 bases and J 2 bases, with 17 bases left between them. CDR1 is MNHEY, CDR2 SMNVEV, per germline (reference sequence). CDR3 nucleotide sequence: TGTGCCAGCAGGGGCGGGGGCGGGGGAACCTACGAGCAGTACTTC. Translated: CASRGGGGGTYEQYF.

Only a few counts were recorded for this clonotype. The chain has TRBV5-1 and TRBJ2-3, with D possibly being TRBD1 (7 bases). V shed 2 bases and J shed 5 bases, with 18 bases lying between them. The CDR3 has 16 amino acids. Germline V gene sequence: CDR1 SGHRS, CDR2 YFSETQ. CDR3 loop: CASSFGTAIGGDTQYF. The CDR3 DNA follows: TGCGCCAGCAGCTTCGGGACAGCCATCGGGGGAGATACGCAGTATTTT. The full variable domain, in which reference TRBV5-1 and TRBJ2-3 provide the parts outside the CDR3, is KAGVTQTPRYLIKTRGQQVTLSCSPISGHRSVSWYQQTPGQGLQFLFEYFSETQRNKGNFPGRFSGRQFSNSRSEMNVSTLELGDSALYLCASSFGTAIGGDTQYFGPGTRLTVL.